This TCR beta chain was documented in a study of vaccination and CD4 T cells after COVID-19. The treatment is: approximately 9-day PBMC culture with coronavirus spike peptide pools or control peptides (ViraFEST assay). Concerning this clonotype itself: Its antigen is unidentified.

Cultured CD4+ T-cell DNA underwent Oncomine TCR Beta short-read sequencing. From the PCR reads, TCRdb called clonotypes with MiXCR, one entry per CDR3 protein. The sample records 7,000 or so distinct CDR3 sequences, 74% being singletons. V lost 4 bases to trimming and J lost 5 bases, with 16 bases between them. Germline CDR1 is KGHDR and CDR2 is SFDVKD. The CDR3 is made up of 15 amino acids. This clonotype was sampled from a human donor who had recovered from COVID-19. The chain carries TRBV24-1 and TRBJ2-5, with D perhaps given as TRBD1 or TRBD2 (5 bases each). Input material: CD4+ T cells from blood, cultured in vitro. CDR3 coding DNA: TGTGCCACCAGTGACCCGGGACGTTGGGGGGAGACCCAGTACTTC. Protein product: CATSDPGRWGETQYF.